The 22 T cell receptor beta chains below come from one sample, sequenced in a study of glioma-infiltrating T cells after dendritic cell vaccination. The table came from immunoSEQ multiplex PCR; TCRdb's copy has only in-frame clones and leaves some out. The sample yields 45,000 to 55,000 clones, 85% seen once. Sequences were derived from blood, sampled before dendritic cell vaccination. These receptors came from a human donor with glioblastoma.

This chain connects TRBV19 to TRBJ1-5; D is perhaps TRBD1 (5 bases). The V gene lost 3 bases and the J gene lost 11 bases, with 14 bases spanning the gap. There are 13 residues in the CDR3. Germline V lookup: CDR1 LNHDA, CDR2 SQIVND (reference sequence). The CDR3 region has the DNA TGTGCCAGTAGTATCGGCTGGGGGGAATCCCAGCATTTT. Encoded protein: CASSIGWGESQHF.

V usage is TRBV6-6 and J usage is TRBJ2-2; TRBD2 might be the D (6 bases). Germline CDR1 and CDR2: MNHNY and SVGAGI (reference sequence). Trimming took 4 bases from V and 8 from J, leaving 17 bases between them. This CDR3 is built from 15 residues. CDR3 coding DNA: TGTGCCAGCAGTTCTGCGGGACCCTCAGGTGGGGAGCTGTTTTTT. Translating gives CASSSAGPSGGELFF.

Worth noting for this clone: Other DNA sequences from this sample encode an identical CDR3 as well. This sequence joins TRBV5-1 and TRBJ1-6, with 8 bases identical to TRBD1. The CDR3 runs 16 residues. Germline-derived CDR1 and CDR2 are SGHRS and YFSETQ. After removal of 4 bases from V and 9 bases from J, the junction contained 12 bases not matched to a gene. CDR3 protein: CASSRLDRGGSSPLHF. DNA for the CDR3: TGCGCCAGCAGCCGTTTAGACAGGGGTGGTAGTTCACCCCTCCACTTT.

The chain links TRBV2 to TRBJ2-1; 8 nucleotides line up with TRBD1. The germline CDR1 and CDR2 sequences are SNHLY and FYNNEI. This CDR3 comprises 14 residues. Trimming at V came to 4 bases and at J to 10 bases, leaving 9 bases not matched to a gene. CDR3 loop: CASSGDRGLREQFF. In nucleotides, the CDR3 is TGTGCCAGCAGTGGAGACAGGGGACTGAGAGAGCAGTTCTTC.

This clone showed up just once. This chain connects TRBV7-2 to TRBJ2-7; D ambiguous. The CDR3 contains 12 residues. Germline V gives CDR1 SGHTA, CDR2 FQGNSA. The ends were cut back, 1 base at V and 3 bases at J, with 4 bases in the middle. CDR3 amino acids: CASSLVSYEQYF. CDR3 DNA: TGTGCCAGCAGCTTAGTCAGCTACGAGCAGTACTTC.

The rearrangement links TRBV18 to TRBJ1-1; 8 bases are a match to TRBD1. J was trimmed by 0 bases and V by 0 bases; bases with no gene match: 3. CDR3 length equals 16 residues. In germline, CDR1 is KGHSH, CDR2 LQKENI. The chain's CDR3 is CASSPPQGGMNTEAFF. The CDR3 DNA follows: TGTGCCAGCTCACCACCACAGGGGGGGATGAACACTGAAGCTTTCTTT.

The rearrangement links TRBV10-3 to TRBJ2-3; D ambiguous. This CDR3 is built from 11 residues. Germline CDR1 and CDR2: ENHRY and SYGVKD. Trimming removed 6 bases from V and 3 bases from J, with 4 bases in between. This CDR3 is CAIRATDTQYF. In nucleotides, the CDR3 is TGTGCCATCAGGGCTACAGATACGCAGTATTTT.

The chain recombines TRBV27 with TRBJ2-5; possibly TRBD1 for D (6 bases). In germline, CDR1 is MNHEY, CDR2 SMNVEV (reference sequence). Trimming left V 0 bases short and J 2 bases short, with 13 bases between. The CDR3 runs 16 residues. CDR3 sequence reads: CASSLSRPQGQETQYF. Written as DNA, the CDR3 is TGTGCCAGCAGTTTATCGCGTCCACAGGGTCAAGAGACCCAGTACTTC.

The chain couples TRBV30 to TRBJ1-6; a possible D gene is TRBD1 (5 bases). This CDR3 is 15 amino acids long. Germline CDR1 and CDR2: GTSNPN and SVGIG (reference sequence). Trimming removed 1 base from V and 9 bases from J, with 16 bases in between. CDR3 protein: CAWSGRSGGGSPLHF. DNA for the CDR3: TGTGCCTGGAGTGGCAGATCCGGGGGTGGTTCACCCCTCCACTTT.

CDR3 coding DNA: TGTGCCAGTAGTATAGCCCTAGGGGGGACAGGGGACAACACTGAAGCTTTCTTT. It is translated as CASSIALGGTGDNTEAFF. The chain carries TRBV19 and TRBJ1-1; 10 nucleotides match TRBD1. Looked up from germline, CDR1 is LNHDA and CDR2 is SQIVND (reference sequence). The CDR3 has 18 amino acids. V trimming: 1 base; J trimming: 2 bases; junction bases outside the gene matches: 10.

About this clone: Other nucleotide sequences in the sample specify the same CDR3. The chain carries TRBV7-2 and TRBJ1-5, with a possible D match to TRBD1 (6 bases). The ends were cut back, 4 bases at V and 3 bases at J, with 13 bases in the middle. The CDR3 covers 15 residues. Germline CDR1 SGHTA, CDR2 FQGNSA. The CDR3 DNA reads TGTGCCAGCAGCTCGACGACAGGTCCCAATCAGCCCCAGCATTTT. This sequence encodes CASSSTTGPNQPQHF.

The chain joins TRBV5-4 to TRBJ1-4, with TRBD1 identical over 8 bases. Germline V gene data show CDR1 as SGHNT and CDR2 as YYREEE (reference sequence). There are 14 residues in the CDR3. V lost 4 bases and J lost 8; bases outside the gene matches: 7. As DNA, the CDR3 is TGTGCCAGCAGCGTGGACAGGGAGGGAGAAAAACTGTTTTTT. Amino acid sequence: CASSVDREGEKLFF.

The chain has TRBV11-3 and TRBJ1-2; D perhaps matches TRBD1 (5 bases). The germline gives CDR1 SGHNT, CDR2 YENEEA. CDR3 length: 16 amino acids. Trimming left V 0 bases short and J 5 bases short, with 16 bases between. In DNA, the CDR3 is TGTGCCAGCAGCTTAGATCCCGCGGGGGGAGGATATGGCTACACCTTC. It is translated as CASSLDPAGGGYGYTF.

This sequence joins TRBV5-6 and TRBJ1-2, with no clear D. The CDR3 is 14 residues long. Germline V gene lookup returns CDR1 SGHDT and CDR2 YYEEEE. The V end was cut by 2 bases, the J end by 8 bases, with 16 bases between. The chain's CDR3 is CASSLSGVIWGYTF. CDR3 nucleotide sequence: TGTGCCAGCAGCTTATCCGGGGTTATATGGGGCTACACCTTC.

This clone was counted between two and nine times. CDR3 bases: TGTGCCAGCAGCCAAGGGGCGGGGGACCCCTACGAGCAGTACTTC. Translated: CASSQGAGDPYEQYF. J is TRBJ2-7 and V is TRBV6-5; TRBD2 agrees at 7 bases. Germline assignment: CDR1 MNHEY and CDR2 SVGAGI. V shed 6 bases, J shed 2 bases, and the junction held 10 bases outside the gene matches. The CDR3 consists of 15 residues.

CDR3 region: CASSEAQLTLTYF. The CDR3 DNA reads as TGTGCCAGCAGTGAAGCGCAGTTAACGTTAACGTATTTT. The rearrangement joins TRBV6-1 to TRBJ2-3; D is unresolved. This CDR3 comprises 13 residues. The germline CDR1 and CDR2 sequences are MNHNS and SASEGT. V was clipped by 0 bases and J by 14 bases, with 15 bases between them.

This chain connects TRBV5-1 to TRBJ2-7; unclear D gene. CDR1 and CDR2 from the germline V gene are SGHRS and YFSETQ. V was shortened by 3 bases and J by 5 bases, with 9 bases between the two germline ends. The CDR3 extends over 12 amino acids. The CDR3 region is CASSYSTNEQYF. DNA for the CDR3: TGCGCCAGCAGCTACTCTACGAACGAGCAGTACTTC.

This sequence joins TRBV11-2 and TRBJ1-3; D unresolved. Trimming took 6 bases from V and 8 from J, leaving 17 bases between them. The CDR3 is made up of 14 amino acids. CDR1 SGHAT and CDR2 FQNNGV come from the germline V gene. The CDR3 region is CASRTESSWDTIYF. In DNA form, the CDR3 reads TGTGCCAGCAGAACAGAGTCCTCGTGGGACACCATATATTTT.

In nucleotides, the CDR3 is TGCGCCAGCAGCCAAGAAGGAGCGGGGGGCCTAGGAGAGACCCAGTACTTC. Translated: CASSQEGAGGLGETQYF. The chain couples TRBV4-3 to TRBJ2-5; 9 bases fit TRBD2. This CDR3 is built from 17 residues. The junction had 9 bases not matched to a gene; V was cut back by 0 bases and J by 4 bases. In germline, CDR1 is LGHNA, CDR2 YSLEER.

This clone has a handful of counts. The chain has TRBV10-3 and TRBJ1-6; D possibly corresponds to TRBD1 (5 bases). CDR1 is ENHRY, CDR2 SYGVKD, per germline. V lost 2 bases and J 7 bases, leaving 12 bases between the germline ends. The CDR3 sequence is 15 residues long. This chain's CDR3 is CAISEAQGSNSPLHF. The CDR3 DNA reads TGTGCCATCAGTGAGGCTCAGGGTTCGAATTCACCCCTCCACTTT.

V gene TRBV19 combines with J gene TRBJ1-5, with D perhaps TRBD1 (5 bases). Per germline, CDR1 LNHDA and CDR2 SQIVND (reference sequence). The CDR3 runs 17 residues. Trimming pared 2 bases from V and 2 bases from J, leaving 16 bases between. Here the CDR3 reads CASSISPRRVGNQPQHF. The CDR3 nucleotides are TGTGCCAGTAGTATAAGTCCCCGCAGGGTGGGCAATCAGCCCCAGCATTTT.

The chain joins TRBV4-3 to TRBJ2-1, with D possibly TRBD1 on 6 matching bases. Germline V gives CDR1 LGHNA, CDR2 YSLEER. V was trimmed by 0 bases and J by 12 bases, leaving 12 bases between them. This CDR3 spans 13 amino acids. The CDR3 nucleotides are TGCGCCAGCAGCCAAGATCGGACGACAGGGCAGTTCTTC. Protein sequence: CASSQDRTTGQFF.